This is a list of T cell receptor beta chains from one sample in a study of CD8+CD57+ T cells in acquired aplastic anemia. Via MiXCR, TCRdb re-called the reads, giving one row per CDR3 protein. The sample has about 150,000 distinct CDR3 sequences; roughly 48% are singletons. Sequences were obtained from sorted CD4+, CD8+, or CD8+CD57+ T cells (not recorded which) from PBMCs. The source is a human donor with aplastic anemia. CDR3s include the opening cysteine and the closing phenylalanine or tryptophan. The D gene is left open where the match is weak. Expanded clones get a size class; other rows say once, few or many, or leave the size out.

J: TRBJ1-2
V: TRBV7-9
size: NA
D: NA
CDR3: CASSLGQNNGYTF
DNA: TGTGCCAGCAGCCTCGGACAGAATAATGGCTACACCTTC

J: TRBJ2-7
V: TRBV11-1
size: many
D: TRBD1
CDR3: CASSGQDYEQYF
DNA: TGTGCCAGCAGCGGACAGGACTACGAGCAGTACTTC

J: TRBJ2-5
V: TRBV7-8
size: NA
D: TRBD1
CDR3: CASSLYRDRYQETQYF
DNA: TGTGCCAGCAGCTTGTACCGGGACAGGTATCAAGAGACCCAGTACTTC

J: TRBJ1-1
V: TRBV5-4
size: many
D: NA
CDR3: CASSQRRNTEAFF
DNA: TGTGCCAGCAGCCAACGTCGGAACACTGAAGCTTTCTTT

J: TRBJ2-7
V: TRBV19
size: many
D: NA
CDR3: CASSFQGFYEQYF
DNA: TGTGCCAGTAGTTTCCAGGGTTTCTACGAGCAGTACTTC

J: TRBJ2-7
V: TRBV20-1
size: NA
D: TRBD2
CDR3: CSALALAGVDEQYF
DNA: TGCAGTGCCCTAGCCCTAGCGGGAGTAGACGAGCAGTACTTC

J: TRBJ2-3
V: TRBV3-1
size: few
D: TRBD2
CDR3: CASSPGLATHPDTQYF
DNA: TGTGCCAGCAGCCCCGGACTAGCAACTCACCCAGATACGCAGTATTTT

J: TRBJ1-1
V: TRBV4-2
size: NA
D: NA
CDR3: CASSTTDGSGLIGTEAFF
DNA: TGTGCCAGCAGCACTACGGACGGCTCGGGTCTTATAGGGACTGAAGCTTTCTTT

J: TRBJ1-2
V: TRBV2
size: few
D: TRBD1
CDR3: CASSPGDRDYGYTF
DNA: TGTGCCAGCAGTCCAGGGGACAGAGACTATGGCTACACCTTC

J: TRBJ2-7
V: TRBV15
size: few
D: TRBD2
CDR3: CATSRDPAGLVHEQYF
DNA: TGTGCCACCAGCAGAGATCCCGCGGGACTAGTCCACGAGCAGTACTTC

J: TRBJ1-2
V: TRBV27
size: few
D: NA
CDR3: CASSPTISIQYGYTF
DNA: TGTGCCAGCAGTCCTACCATCAGTATCCAGTATGGCTACACCTTC

J: TRBJ2-2
V: TRBV4-1
size: many
D: TRBD1
CDR3: CASRVGQESTGELFF
DNA: TGCGCCAGCAGAGTAGGACAGGAGTCCACCGGGGAGCTGTTTTTT

J: TRBJ2-3
V: TRBV19
size: NA
D: TRBD2
CDR3: CASRTSGTYDTQYF
DNA: TGTGCCAGTAGAACTAGCGGGACGTACGATACGCAGTATTTT

J: TRBJ2-3
V: TRBV2
size: few
D: NA
CDR3: CASNREGTDTQYF
DNA: TGTGCCAGCAATAGGGAGGGCACAGATACGCAGTATTTT

J: TRBJ2-3
V: TRBV25-1
size: NA
D: TRBD2
CDR3: CASSELGLAGLIDTQYF
DNA: TGTGCCAGCAGTGAGCTGGGACTAGCGGGATTGATAGATACGCAGTATTTT

J: TRBJ2-7
V: TRBV5-1
size: few
D: NA
CDR3: CASSRDGAYEQYF
DNA: TGCGCCAGCAGCAGGGACGGTGCCTACGAGCAGTACTTC

J: TRBJ2-7
V: TRBV20-1
size: NA
D: NA
CDR3: CSARWRSSYEQYF
DNA: TGCAGTGCTAGGTGGCGGAGCTCCTACGAGCAGTACTTC

J: TRBJ1-4
V: TRBV5-5
size: NA
D: NA
CDR3: CASRKQEEGKLFF
DNA: TGTGCCAGCAGGAAACAGGAGGAAGGAAAACTGTTTTTT

J: TRBJ2-5
V: TRBV19
size: many
D: NA
CDR3: CASSPQTGFRETQYF
DNA: TGTGCCAGTAGCCCCCAAACAGGGTTTAGGGAGACCCAGTACTTC

J: TRBJ1-1
V: TRBV2
size: NA
D: NA
CDR3: CASKVQDYTEAFF
DNA: TGTGCCAGCAAAGTACAGGACTACACTGAAGCTTTCTTT

J: TRBJ2-1
V: TRBV15
size: many
D: NA
CDR3: CATSTRIGNEQFF
DNA: TGTGCCACCAGCACCAGAATTGGGAATGAGCAGTTCTTC

J: TRBJ2-6
V: TRBV19
size: NA
D: NA
CDR3: CASSIATGSGANVLTF
DNA: TGTGCCAGTAGTATAGCGACAGGCTCTGGGGCCAACGTCCTGACTTTC

J: TRBJ1-2
V: TRBV7-9
size: many
D: TRBD1
CDR3: CASRDRGHYGYTF
DNA: TGTGCCAGCCGGGACAGGGGTCACTATGGCTACACCTTC

J: TRBJ1-4
V: TRBV9
size: NA
D: TRBD1
CDR3: CASSPRTGETTNEKLFF
DNA: TGTGCCAGCAGCCCCCGGACAGGGGAAACAACTAATGAAAAACTGTTTTTT

J: TRBJ1-3
V: TRBV5-6
size: NA
D: NA
CDR3: CASSLLNTIYF
DNA: TGTGCCAGCAGCTTGTTAAACACCATATATTTT

J: TRBJ2-2
V: TRBV15
size: NA
D: NA
CDR3: CATRSPEGGTGELFF
DNA: TGTGCCACCAGATCCCCGGAGGGGGGCACCGGGGAGCTGTTTTTT

J: TRBJ2-7
V: TRBV10-1
size: many
D: NA
CDR3: CASSEAGTSYEQYF
DNA: TGCGCCAGCAGTGAGGCAGGGACTTCTTACGAGCAGTACTTC

J: TRBJ1-5
V: TRBV2
size: few
D: TRBD1
CDR3: CGSNYRGDQPQHF
DNA: TGTGGAAGCAATTACAGGGGGGATCAGCCCCAGCATTTT

J: TRBJ1-5
V: TRBV9
size: many
D: NA
CDR3: CASSGDPNQPQHF
DNA: TGTGCCAGCTCCGGTGATCCCAATCAGCCCCAGCATTTT

J: TRBJ2-7
V: TRBV9
size: few
D: NA
CDR3: CASSPGYGGYEQYF
DNA: TGTGCCAGCAGCCCCGGATACGGGGGCTACGAGCAGTACTTC

J: TRBJ2-3
V: TRBV19
size: many
D: NA
CDR3: CASSLHLDRVITDTQYF
DNA: TGTGCCAGTAGTCTCCACCTTGACAGAGTAATCACAGATACGCAGTATTTT

J: TRBJ2-5
V: TRBV12-3/TRBV12-4
size: many
D: NA
CDR3: CASSGQGSYQETQYF
DNA: TGTGCCAGCAGTGGCCAGGGCTCGTACCAAGAGACCCAGTACTTC

J: TRBJ1-4
V: TRBV25-1
size: few
D: TRBD1
CDR3: CASSNRGGGEKLFF
DNA: TGTGCCAGCAGCAACAGGGGTGGAGGTGAAAAACTGTTTTTT

J: TRBJ2-2
V: TRBV7-9
size: NA
D: NA
CDR3: CASSLGRSDGELFF
DNA: TGTGCCAGCAGCTTAGGAAGATCCGACGGGGAGCTGTTTTTT

J: TRBJ2-7
V: TRBV11-2
size: few
D: NA
CDR3: CASSLWGTRSYEQYF
DNA: TGTGCCAGCAGCTTATGGGGGACCCGCTCCTACGAGCAGTACTTC

J: TRBJ1-1
V: TRBV7-2
size: NA
D: NA
CDR3: CASSLGTANTEAFF
DNA: TGTGCCAGCAGCTTAGGGACAGCGAACACTGAAGCTTTCTTT

J: TRBJ1-2
V: TRBV10-3
size: many
D: TRBD1
CDR3: CAISGQGGDYGYTF
DNA: TGTGCCATCAGTGGACAGGGTGGGGACTATGGCTACACCTTC

J: TRBJ1-2
V: TRBV11-1
size: many
D: NA
CDR3: CASSLLGQPANYGYTF
DNA: TGTGCCAGCAGCTTACTTGGACAGCCCGCTAACTATGGCTACACCTTC